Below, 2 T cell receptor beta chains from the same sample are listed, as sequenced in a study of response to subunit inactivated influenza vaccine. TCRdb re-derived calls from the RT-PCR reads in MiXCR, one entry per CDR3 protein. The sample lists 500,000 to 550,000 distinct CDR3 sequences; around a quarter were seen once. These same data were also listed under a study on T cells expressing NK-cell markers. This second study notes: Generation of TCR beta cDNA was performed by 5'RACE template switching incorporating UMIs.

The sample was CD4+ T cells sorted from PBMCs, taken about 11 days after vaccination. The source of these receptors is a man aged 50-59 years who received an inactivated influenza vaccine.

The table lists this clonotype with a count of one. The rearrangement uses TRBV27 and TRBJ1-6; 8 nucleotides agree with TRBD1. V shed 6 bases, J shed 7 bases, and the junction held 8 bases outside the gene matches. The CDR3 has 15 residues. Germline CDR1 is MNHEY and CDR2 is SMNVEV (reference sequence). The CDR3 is CASRPFQGANSPLHF. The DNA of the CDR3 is TGTGCCAGCAGGCCCTTCCAGGGGGCGAATTCACCCCTCCACTTT.

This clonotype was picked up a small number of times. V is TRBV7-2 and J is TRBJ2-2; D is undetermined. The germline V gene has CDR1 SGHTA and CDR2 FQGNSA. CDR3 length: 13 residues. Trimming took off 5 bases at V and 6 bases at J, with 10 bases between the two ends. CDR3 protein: CASSPRRSGELFF. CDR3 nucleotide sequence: TGTGCCAGCAGCCCCCGACGGTCCGGGGAGCTGTTTTTT.